A single sample gave rise to the 14 T cell receptor beta chains below, sequenced in a study of blood T cells in healthy people across ages. For the second PCR, which ran for about 7 to 11 cycles, a sample-barcoded 5' primer and a J-beta primer mix were used. MiXCR, applied by TCRdb to the 5' RACE reads, yields one record per CDR3 protein. Of more than 900,000 distinct CDR3 sequences detected, around 29% appear once; the ten largest clones hold about a tenth. These same records also appear under a second study, on T cells of mothers and their children.

The sequenced material came from blood. The source of these receptors is a woman in her thirties or forties in good health.

The gene calls are TRBV5-1 and TRBJ1-6; the D is unclear. The CDR3 totals 16 residues. From germline, CDR1 is SGHRS and CDR2 YFSETQ. V was shortened by 1 base and J by 6 bases, with 14 bases between the two germline ends. The CDR3 bases are TGCGCCAGCAGCTTGACCGGACCAAGGCCTAATTCACCCCTCCACTTT. Translated, it gives CASSLTGPRPNSPLHF. Full variable domain (missing parts from reference TRBV5-1 and TRBJ1-6): KAGVTQTPRYLIKTRGQQVTLSCSPISGHRSVSWYQQTPGQGLQFLFEYFSETQRNKGNFPGRFSGRQFSNSRSEMNVSTLELGDSALYLCASSLTGPRPNSPLHFGNGTRLTVT.

V is TRBV28 and J is TRBJ2-1; 8 bases agree with TRBD1. This CDR3 comprises 16 residues. With V trimmed by 6 bases and J by 4 bases, 11 bases remained unmatched. Germline-derived CDR1 and CDR2 are MDHEN and SYDVKM. The CDR3 DNA follows: TGTGCCAGCAGCACCCTAGGGACAGGCGGATACAATGAGCAGTTCTTC. Translating gives CASSTLGTGGYNEQFF.

The chain carries TRBV19 and TRBJ1-1; TRBD1 agrees at 7 bases. After removal of 8 bases from V and 3 bases from J, the junction contained 6 bases not matched to a gene. This CDR3 is 13 amino acids long. Germline assignment: CDR1 LNHDA and CDR2 SQIVND (reference sequence). CDR3 loop: CASSDRAYTEAFF. In DNA form, the CDR3 reads TGTGCCAGTTCCGACAGGGCGTACACTGAAGCTTTCTTT.

The chain uses TRBV28 and TRBJ1-1, with no clear D. Germline V gene sequence: CDR1 MDHEN, CDR2 SYDVKM. V lost 5 bases, J lost 7 bases, and 17 bases lay in between. The CDR3 is made up of 14 amino acids. The CDR3 DNA reads as TGTGCCAGCAGTCTACAAAAGCGAGGCGGTGAAGCTTTCTTT. This codes for CASSLQKRGGEAFF.

V gene TRBV25-1 combines with J gene TRBJ1-4, with D unclear. Between the trimmed V and J ends, which lost 3 bases and 1 base, there was a span of 9 bases. The CDR3 has 15 residues. Germline V gives CDR1 MGHDK, CDR2 SYGVNS. For the CDR3, the DNA is TGTGCCAGCAGTGAGGCATGGGAAACTAATGAAAAACTGTTTTTT. Its translation: CASSEAWETNEKLFF.

Details on this clonotype: A much more abundant neighbour one base away suggests this may be a read error. The chain has TRBV5-5 and TRBJ2-1; perhaps D is TRBD1 or TRBD2 (5 bases each). The germline V gene encodes CDR1 SGHKS and CDR2 YYEKEE (reference sequence). V lost 3 bases and J lost 8, with 12 bases in between. CDR3 size: 13 residues. The CDR3 coding sequence is TGTGCCAGCAGCTGGTCCTTGGGGGATGAGCAGTTCTTC. Amino acid sequence: CASSWSLGDEQFF.

This clonotype was seen at least ten times. The CDR3 protein is CATSRDSMGHLTQYF. The CDR3 DNA reads TGTGCCACCAGCAGAGATTCAATGGGACACCTTACGCAGTATTTT. The rearrangement uses TRBV15 and TRBJ2-3; the D gene is possibly TRBD1 (6 bases). V lost 0 bases to trimming and J lost 8 bases, with 15 bases between them. Germline V gives CDR1 LNHNV, CDR2 YYDKDF (reference sequence). The CDR3 is made up of 15 amino acids.

The CDR3, as DNA: TGTGCCAGCAGCCAAGATAGGACTAACCAAGAGACCCAGTACTTC. It is translated as CASSQDRTNQETQYF. The chain carries TRBV4-2 and TRBJ2-5, with D possibly TRBD2 on 6 matching bases. The V end was cut by 0 bases, the J end by 0 bases, with 8 bases between. Germline values: CDR1 LGHNA, CDR2 YNFKEQ. CDR3 length: 15 amino acids.

This clonotype came up a few times. The rearrangement joins TRBV6-2 or TRBV6-3 to TRBJ1-1; D may be TRBD1 (6 bases). CDR1 and CDR2 (germline): MNHEY, SVGEGT. The CDR3 extends over 14 amino acids. V lost 2 bases to trimming and J lost 8 bases, with 15 bases between them. The CDR3 is CASSYQGPNGEAFF. The CDR3 DNA follows: TGTGCCAGCAGTTACCAGGGGCCCAACGGCGAAGCTTTCTTT.

The chain joins TRBV20-1 to TRBJ2-3; TRBD2 might be the D (7 bases). Per the germline V gene, CDR1 is DFQATT and CDR2 is SNEGSKA (reference sequence). The CDR3 length is 15 residues. V was shortened by 6 bases and J by 11 bases, with 27 bases between the two germline ends. CDR3 DNA sequence: TGCAGTGCGCTAGGGTTTGTGTGGGGGAGGGGGGAGCAGTATTTT. Residues: CSALGFVWGRGEQYF.

The chain employs TRBV6-6 and TRBJ1-5; D may be TRBD1 (6 bases). CDR3 size: 17 residues. Trimming took 6 bases from V and 0 from J, leaving 18 bases between them. Germline values: CDR1 MNHNY, CDR2 SVGAGI (reference sequence). The CDR3 is CASSTGGTGFSNQPQHF. The CDR3 DNA sequence: TGTGCCAGCAGCACCGGGGGCACCGGATTTAGCAATCAGCCCCAGCATTTT.

Turning to this clonotype: Here the CDR3 omits its conserved ending phenylalanine or tryptophan, so a read error is the likely source. CDR3 sequence: CSALCRGYEQYL. In DNA form, the CDR3 reads TGCAGTGCTCTTTGCAGGGGGTACGAGCAGTACCTC. The J gene is TRBJ2-7, the V gene TRBV20-1, with TRBD1 identical over 7 bases. Trimming removed 5 bases from V and 4 bases from J; junction bases left unmatched: 5. CDR1 and CDR2 (germline): DFQATT, SNEGSKA (reference sequence). The CDR3 runs to 12 residues.

A few counts support this clonotype. The chain is built from TRBV18 and TRBJ2-1; D might be TRBD1 or TRBD2, each matching 5 bases. CDR3 size: 15 residues. V was trimmed by 3 bases and J by 4 bases, leaving 13 bases between them. Looked up from germline, CDR1 is KGHSH and CDR2 is LQKENI. The CDR3 region has the DNA TGTGCCAGCTCACCTGAGGGGCCAAGTTACAATGAGCAGTTCTTC. Translated: CASSPEGPSYNEQFF.

The chain carries TRBV21-1 and TRBJ2-7; TRBD2 is taken as the D call from the table, unchecked against the DNA. TRBV21-1 counts as a pseudogene. CDR3 size: 16 residues. In nucleotides, the CDR3 is TGTGCCAGCATCAATGGGACTAGCGGGAGGAAGAGAGCGCAGTACTTC. Translation gives CASINGTSGRKRAQYF.